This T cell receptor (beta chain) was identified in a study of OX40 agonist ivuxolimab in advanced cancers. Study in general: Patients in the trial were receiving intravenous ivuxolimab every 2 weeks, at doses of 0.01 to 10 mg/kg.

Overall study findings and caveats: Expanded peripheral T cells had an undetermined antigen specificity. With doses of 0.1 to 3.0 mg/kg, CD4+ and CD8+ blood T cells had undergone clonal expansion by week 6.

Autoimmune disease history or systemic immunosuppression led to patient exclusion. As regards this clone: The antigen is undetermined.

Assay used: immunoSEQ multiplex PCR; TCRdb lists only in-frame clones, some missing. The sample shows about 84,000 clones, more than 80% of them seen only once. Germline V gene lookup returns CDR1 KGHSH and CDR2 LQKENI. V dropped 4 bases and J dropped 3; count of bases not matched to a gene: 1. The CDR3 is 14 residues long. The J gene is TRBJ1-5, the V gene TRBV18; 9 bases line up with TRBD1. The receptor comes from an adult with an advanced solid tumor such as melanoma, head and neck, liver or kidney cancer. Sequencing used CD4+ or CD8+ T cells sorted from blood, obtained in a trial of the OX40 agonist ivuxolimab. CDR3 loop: CASSRQGDNQPQHF. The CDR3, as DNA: TGTGCCAGCTCACGACAGGGGGACAATCAGCCCCAGCATTTT.